The T cell receptor beta chain described here comes from a study of T cell responses to AZD1222 COVID-19 vaccine (dated by TCRdb to the early 2020s). With regard to the full study: AZD1222 recipients with second doses at about 4 weeks or about 12 weeks were pooled, because spike-specific TCR depth and breadth did not differ between schedules. Trial participants were enrolled by age into subgroups of 18-55, 56-69 and 70-plus years, and about 150, 27 and 61 TCR-sequenced participants, respectively, were included in these subgroups. TCR sequencing covered some 240 trial participants: around 210 given two doses of AZD1222 and about 26 given two doses of MenACWY control vaccine. General study outcomes and caveats: After two AZD1222 doses, both the breadth and the depth of spike-specific TCRs were significantly higher than at day 0 and than in MenACWY recipients. Most participants were white British and females outnumbered males, and the authors suggested that clonal diversity may have been underestimated. In the small 56-69-year group, the increase in depth fell short of significance, most likely because of low power. No day 14 peak-response samples were available, so repertoires were characterized only after the peak T cell response. Conclusions about previously exposed vaccinees were limited because only six AZD1222 recipients were SARS-CoV-2 seropositive at baseline. Vaccine-associated CD4 TCRs spanned the whole spike protein, with dominant responses in regions 160-218 and 743-854. Epitopes outside the regions mutated in the B.1.351 and B.1.1.7 variants were reportedly recognized by nearly half of the unique spike-specific TCRs.

The label giving this sample's time point can be read as: baseline before first vaccination. The vaccinee samples were drawn from two UK trials, COV001 and COV002, one of which was a single-blind randomized controlled phase 2/3 trial testing AZD1222 (ChAdOx1 nCoV-19) in healthy adults. For TCRbeta chain sequencing, PBMC samples from trial participants were taken at day 0 and at day 28 after the second dose. V lost 2 bases and J lost 7 bases, and the count of bases not matched to a germline gene is 11. CDR1 and CDR2 are read off the germline V gene (reference sequence) as GTSNPN and SVGIG. Inclusive of the bounding cysteine and phenylalanine, the CDR3 is 15 residues long. The CDR3 DNA has 45 bases and is translated from base 1. The CDR3 regions of human TCRbeta chains were subjected to immunosequencing. From the authors' description of their analysis: TCRs in the repertoires were compared against a reference library of SARS-CoV-2-specific TCRs that had been generated with the MIRA antigen-specificity platform. Breadth meant the fraction of unique TCRs that were SARS-CoV-2-associated, whereas depth meant the fraction of total T cells that were SARS-CoV-2-associated. Using the MIRA data, every spike-specific TCR was mapped to the spike region that the TCR reacted to and assigned to either a CD4 or a CD8 class. Log10-transformed breadth and depth values were compared by one-way ANOVA with Sidak's multiple comparisons tests. Here the immuneACCESS table is served through TCRdb, limited to in-frame sequences with V and J called. Missing clones are a known gap in these copies; in checked studies unresolved V genes cover under half, and the rest lacks a known reason. The DNA gave D and trimming, while V, J and clone size come from that table. The sample table holds tens of thousands of clones, of which over 85% were seen once. The ten largest account for 2% to 2.5% of the sample.

As regards this clone: Its specific antigen is unknown. No per-base quality is available; no much larger clone lies one base away.

In this chain, TRBV30 is recombined with TRBJ1-5; a stretch of 7 junction bases matches TRBD1. Material: peripheral blood, obtained on day 0 of AZD1222 vaccination. The receptor was isolated from an adult in good health. The CDR3 has the sequence CAWSTGVGGYQPQHF. The DNA sequence follows: TGTGCCTGGAGTACAGGGGTAGGGGGCTACCAGCCCCAGCATTTT.